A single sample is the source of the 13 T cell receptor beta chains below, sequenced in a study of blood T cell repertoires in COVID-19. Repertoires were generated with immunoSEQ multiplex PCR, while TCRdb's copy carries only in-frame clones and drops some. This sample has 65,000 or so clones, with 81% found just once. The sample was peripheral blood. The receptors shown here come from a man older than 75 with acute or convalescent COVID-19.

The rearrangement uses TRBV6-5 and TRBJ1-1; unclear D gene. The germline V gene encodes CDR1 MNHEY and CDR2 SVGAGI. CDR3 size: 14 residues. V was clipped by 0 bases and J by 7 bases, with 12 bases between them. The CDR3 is CASSYSRQPLEAFF. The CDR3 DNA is TGTGCCAGCAGTTACTCGAGGCAGCCACTTGAAGCTTTCTTT.

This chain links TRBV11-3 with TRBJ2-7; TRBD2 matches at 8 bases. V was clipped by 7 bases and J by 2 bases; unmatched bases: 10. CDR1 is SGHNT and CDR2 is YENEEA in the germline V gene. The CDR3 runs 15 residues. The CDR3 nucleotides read TGTGCCAGCACCCCCGGGGGGGCGCGAACCTACGAGCAGTACTTC. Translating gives CASTPGGARTYEQYF.

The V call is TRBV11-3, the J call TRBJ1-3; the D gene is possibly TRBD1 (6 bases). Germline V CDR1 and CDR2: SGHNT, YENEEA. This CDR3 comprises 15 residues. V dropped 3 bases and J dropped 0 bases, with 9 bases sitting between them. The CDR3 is CASSLRQDSGNTIYF. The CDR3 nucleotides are TGTGCCAGCAGCTTGCGACAGGACTCTGGAAACACCATATATTTT.

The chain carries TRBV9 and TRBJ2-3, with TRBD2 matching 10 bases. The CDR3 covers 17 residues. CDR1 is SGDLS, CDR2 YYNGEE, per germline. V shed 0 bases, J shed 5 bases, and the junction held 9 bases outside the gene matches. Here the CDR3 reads CASSVAYSGGAGDTQYF. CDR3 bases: TGTGCCAGCAGCGTAGCTTACAGCGGGGGGGCCGGAGATACGCAGTATTTT.

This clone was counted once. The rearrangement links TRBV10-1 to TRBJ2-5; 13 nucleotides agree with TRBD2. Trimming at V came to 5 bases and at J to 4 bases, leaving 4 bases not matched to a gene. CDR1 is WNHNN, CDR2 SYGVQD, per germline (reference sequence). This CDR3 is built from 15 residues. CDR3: CASSSRTSGRETQYF. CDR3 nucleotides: TGCGCCAGCAGTTCCCGGACTAGCGGGAGAGAGACCCAGTACTTC.

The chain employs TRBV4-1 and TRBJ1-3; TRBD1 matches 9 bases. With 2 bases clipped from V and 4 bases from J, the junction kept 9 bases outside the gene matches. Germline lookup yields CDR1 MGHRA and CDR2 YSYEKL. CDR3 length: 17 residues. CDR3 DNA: TGCGCCAGCAGCCAATACCCTCCGGGACAGGGAGGAAACACCATATATTTT. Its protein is CASSQYPPGQGGNTIYF.

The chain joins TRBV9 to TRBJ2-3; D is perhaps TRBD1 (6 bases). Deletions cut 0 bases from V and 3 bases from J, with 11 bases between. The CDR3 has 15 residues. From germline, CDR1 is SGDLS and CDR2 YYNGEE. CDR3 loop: CASSVGAGETDTQYF. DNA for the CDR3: TGTGCCAGCAGCGTAGGGGCAGGGGAAACAGATACGCAGTATTTT.

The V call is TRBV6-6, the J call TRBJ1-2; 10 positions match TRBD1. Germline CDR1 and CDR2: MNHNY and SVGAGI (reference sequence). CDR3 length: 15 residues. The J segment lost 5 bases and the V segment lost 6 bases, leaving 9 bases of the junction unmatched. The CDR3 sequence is CASRAAGTGVYGYTF. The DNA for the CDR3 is TGTGCCAGCAGGGCTGCCGGGACAGGGGTTTATGGCTACACCTTC.

The CDR3 region is CASSSLGTPKGTDTQYF. As DNA, the CDR3 is TGTGCCAGTAGTTCCCTCGGGACTCCGAAGGGGACAGATACGCAGTATTTT. The J gene is TRBJ2-3, the V gene TRBV19; possibly TRBD2 for D (6 bases). The CDR3 loop spans 17 amino acids. V dropped 5 bases and J dropped 3 bases, with 21 bases sitting between them. Looked up from germline, CDR1 is LNHDA and CDR2 is SQIVND (reference sequence).

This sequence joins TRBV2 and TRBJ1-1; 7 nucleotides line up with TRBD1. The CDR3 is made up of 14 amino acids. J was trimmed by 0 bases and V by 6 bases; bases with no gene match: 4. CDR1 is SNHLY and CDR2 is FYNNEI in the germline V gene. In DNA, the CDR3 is TGTGCCAGCAGGAAGACAGGGCTGAACACTGAAGCTTTCTTT. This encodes CASRKTGLNTEAFF.

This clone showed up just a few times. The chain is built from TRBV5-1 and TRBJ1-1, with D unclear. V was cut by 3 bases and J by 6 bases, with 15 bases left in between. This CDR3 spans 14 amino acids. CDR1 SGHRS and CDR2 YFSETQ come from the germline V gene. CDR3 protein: CASSSPPLYAEAFF. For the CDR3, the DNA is TGCGCCAGCAGCTCCCCTCCCCTATACGCTGAAGCTTTCTTT.

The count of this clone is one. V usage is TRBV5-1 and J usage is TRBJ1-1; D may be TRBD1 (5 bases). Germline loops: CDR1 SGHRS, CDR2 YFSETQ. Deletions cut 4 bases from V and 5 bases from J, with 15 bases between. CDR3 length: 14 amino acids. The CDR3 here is CASSTGGGGTEAFF. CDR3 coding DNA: TGCGCCAGCAGCACCGGGGGTGGTGGGACTGAAGCTTTCTTT. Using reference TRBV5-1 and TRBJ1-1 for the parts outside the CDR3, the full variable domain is KAGVTQTPRYLIKTRGQQVTLSCSPISGHRSVSWYQQTPGQGLQFLFEYFSETQRNKGNFPGRFSGRQFSNSRSEMNVSTLELGDSALYLCASSTGGGGTEAFFGQGTRLTVV.

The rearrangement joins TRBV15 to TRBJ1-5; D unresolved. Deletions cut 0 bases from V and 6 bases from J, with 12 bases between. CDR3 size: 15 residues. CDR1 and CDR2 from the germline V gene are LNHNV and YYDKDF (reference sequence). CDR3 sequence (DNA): TGTGCCACCAGCAGAGATAAGAGGGTCACTCAGCCCCAGCATTTT. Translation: CATSRDKRVTQPQHF.